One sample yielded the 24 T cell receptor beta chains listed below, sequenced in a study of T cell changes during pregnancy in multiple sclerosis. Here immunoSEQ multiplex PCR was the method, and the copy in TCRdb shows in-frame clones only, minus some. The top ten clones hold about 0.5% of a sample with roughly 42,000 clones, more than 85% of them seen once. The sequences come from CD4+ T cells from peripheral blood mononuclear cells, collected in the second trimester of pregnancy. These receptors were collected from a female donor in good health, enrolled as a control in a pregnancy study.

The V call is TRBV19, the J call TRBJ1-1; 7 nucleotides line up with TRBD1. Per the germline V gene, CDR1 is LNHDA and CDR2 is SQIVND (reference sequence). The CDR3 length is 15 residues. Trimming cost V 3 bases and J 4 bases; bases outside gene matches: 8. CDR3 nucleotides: TGTGCCAGTAGTATGGTAGGGACAGCTGTCACTGAAGCTTTCTTT. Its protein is CASSMVGTAVTEAFF. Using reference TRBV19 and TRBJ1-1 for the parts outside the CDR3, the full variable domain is DGGITQSPKYLFRKEGQNVTLSCEQNLNHDAMYWYRQDPGQGLRLIYYSQIVNDFQKGDIAEGYSVSREKKESFPLTVTSAQKNPTAFYLCASSMVGTAVTEAFFGQGTRLTVV.

For the CDR3, the DNA is TGTGCCAGCAGCTCCGCGGTTGGAGAGAGGGAGACCCAGTACTTC. It translates to CASSSAVGERETQYF. The chain is built from TRBV7-3 and TRBJ2-5; D not certain. CDR3 length: 15 residues. Trimming pared 4 bases from V and 5 bases from J, leaving 17 bases between. CDR1 is SGHTA, CDR2 FQGTGA, per germline.

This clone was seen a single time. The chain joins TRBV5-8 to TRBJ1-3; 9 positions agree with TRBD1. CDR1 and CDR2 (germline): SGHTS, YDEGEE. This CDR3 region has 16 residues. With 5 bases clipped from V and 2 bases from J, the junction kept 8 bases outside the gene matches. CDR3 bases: TGTGCCAGCAGGGGACAGGGAATAGTTACTGGAAACACCATATATTTT. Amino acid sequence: CASRGQGIVTGNTIYF.

This chain's CDR3 is CASSRTSGGQETQYF. The CDR3 DNA follows: TGTGCCAGCAGCAGGACTAGCGGGGGGCAGGAGACCCAGTACTTC. The genes are TRBV28 and TRBJ2-5, with TRBD2 matching 14 bases. J gave up 5 bases and V 6 bases, and 5 bases lay outside the gene matches. CDR1 MDHEN and CDR2 SYDVKM come from the germline V gene. The CDR3 sequence is 15 residues long.

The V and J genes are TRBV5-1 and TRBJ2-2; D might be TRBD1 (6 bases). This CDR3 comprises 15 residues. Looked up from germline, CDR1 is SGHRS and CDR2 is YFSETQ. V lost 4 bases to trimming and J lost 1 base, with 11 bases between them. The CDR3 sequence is CASSGSGVNTGELFF. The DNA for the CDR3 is TGCGCCAGCAGCGGGTCAGGGGTGAACACCGGGGAGCTGTTTTTT. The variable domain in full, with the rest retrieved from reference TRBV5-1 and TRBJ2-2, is KAGVTQTPRYLIKTRGQQVTLSCSPISGHRSVSWYQQTPGQGLQFLFEYFSETQRNKGNFPGRFSGRQFSNSRSEMNVSTLELGDSALYLCASSGSGVNTGELFFGEGSRLTVL.

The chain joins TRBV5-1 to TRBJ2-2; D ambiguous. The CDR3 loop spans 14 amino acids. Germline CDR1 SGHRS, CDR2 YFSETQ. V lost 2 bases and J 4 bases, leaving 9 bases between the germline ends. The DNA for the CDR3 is TGCGCCAGCAGCTTAGGTAGCAGCACCGGGGAGCTGTTTTTT. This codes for CASSLGSSTGELFF.

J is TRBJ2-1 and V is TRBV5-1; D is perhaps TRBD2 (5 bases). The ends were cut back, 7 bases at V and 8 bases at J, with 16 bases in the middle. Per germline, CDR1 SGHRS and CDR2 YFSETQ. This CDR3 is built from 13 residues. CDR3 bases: TGCGCCAGCGCCGACCCAGCCGGGGATGAGCAGTTCTTC. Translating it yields CASADPAGDEQFF.

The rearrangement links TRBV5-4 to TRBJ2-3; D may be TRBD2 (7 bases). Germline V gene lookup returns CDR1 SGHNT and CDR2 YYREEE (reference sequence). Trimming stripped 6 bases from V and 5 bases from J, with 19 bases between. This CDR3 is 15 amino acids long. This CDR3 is CASTPGAGAVDTQYF. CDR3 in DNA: TGTGCCAGCACCCCGGGTGCGGGGGCCGTAGATACGCAGTATTTT.

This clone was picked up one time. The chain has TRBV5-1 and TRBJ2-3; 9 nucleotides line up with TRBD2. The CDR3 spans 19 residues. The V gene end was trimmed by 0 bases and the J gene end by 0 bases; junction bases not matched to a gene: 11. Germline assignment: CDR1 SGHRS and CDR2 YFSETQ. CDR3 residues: CASSLATTSGLYSTDTQYF. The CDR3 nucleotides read TGCGCCAGCAGCTTGGCCACGACTAGCGGACTATACAGCACAGATACGCAGTATTTT.

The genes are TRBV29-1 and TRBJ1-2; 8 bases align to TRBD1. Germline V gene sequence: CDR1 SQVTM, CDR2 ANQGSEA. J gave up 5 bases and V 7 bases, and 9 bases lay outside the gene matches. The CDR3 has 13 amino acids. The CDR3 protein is CSDRTGRYYGYTF. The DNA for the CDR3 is TGCAGCGATAGGACAGGGCGTTATTATGGCTACACCTTC.

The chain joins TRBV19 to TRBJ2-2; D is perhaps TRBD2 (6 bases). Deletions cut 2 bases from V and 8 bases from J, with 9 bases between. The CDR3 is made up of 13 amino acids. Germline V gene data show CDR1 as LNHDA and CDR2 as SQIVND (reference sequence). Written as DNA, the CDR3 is TGTGCCAGTAGTATAACTGCGGGAGGGGAGCTGTTTTTT. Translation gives CASSITAGGELFF.

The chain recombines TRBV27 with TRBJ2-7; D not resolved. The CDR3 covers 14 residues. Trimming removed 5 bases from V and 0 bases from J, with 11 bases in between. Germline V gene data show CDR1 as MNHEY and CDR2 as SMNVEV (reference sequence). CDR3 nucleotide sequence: TGTGCCAGCAGTAACTCGCCCCCCTCCTACGAGCAGTACTTC. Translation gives CASSNSPPSYEQYF.

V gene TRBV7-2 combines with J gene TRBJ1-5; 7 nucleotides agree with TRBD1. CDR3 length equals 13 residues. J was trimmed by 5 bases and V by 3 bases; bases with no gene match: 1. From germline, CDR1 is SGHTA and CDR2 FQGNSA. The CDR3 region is CASSFDRDQPQHF. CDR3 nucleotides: TGTGCCAGCAGCTTTGACAGGGATCAGCCCCAGCATTTT. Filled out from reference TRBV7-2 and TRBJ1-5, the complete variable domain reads GAGVSQSPSNKVTEKGKDVELRCDPISGHTALYWYRQSLGQGLEFLIYFQGNSAPDKSGLPSDRFSAERTGGSVSTLTIQRTQQEDSAVYLCASSFDRDQPQHFGDGTRLSIL.

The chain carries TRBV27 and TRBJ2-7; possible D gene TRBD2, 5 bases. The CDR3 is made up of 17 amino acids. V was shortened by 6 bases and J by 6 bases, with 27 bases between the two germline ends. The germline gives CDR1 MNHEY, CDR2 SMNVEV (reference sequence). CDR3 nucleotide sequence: TGTGCCAGCAGCCCTCCGACTTCTTCGAGGGATCTTGGCGAGCAGTACTTC. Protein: CASSPPTSSRDLGEQYF.

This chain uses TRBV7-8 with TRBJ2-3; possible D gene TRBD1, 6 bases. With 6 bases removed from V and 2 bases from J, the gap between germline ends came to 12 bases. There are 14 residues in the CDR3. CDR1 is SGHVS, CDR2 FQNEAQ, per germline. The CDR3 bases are TGTGCCAGCAGGCAGGGGACCTACACAGATACGCAGTATTTT. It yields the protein CASRQGTYTDTQYF.

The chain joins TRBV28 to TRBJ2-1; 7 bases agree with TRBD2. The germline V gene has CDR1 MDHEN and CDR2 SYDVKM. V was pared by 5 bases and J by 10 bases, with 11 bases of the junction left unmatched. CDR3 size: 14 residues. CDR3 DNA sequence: TGTGCCAGCAGTCGCGGGGGTGGGGCTTGGGAGCAGTTCTTC. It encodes CASSRGGGAWEQFF.

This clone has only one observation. In nucleotides, the CDR3 is TGTGCCACCAGCAGACCCCTAGCGGGGGTCTACGAGCAGTACTTC. Encoded protein: CATSRPLAGVYEQYF. The chain joins TRBV15 to TRBJ2-7; 10 bases are a match to TRBD2. Germline-derived CDR1 and CDR2 are LNHNV and YYDKDF (reference sequence). V lost 2 bases and J lost 3; bases outside the gene matches: 4. This CDR3 has 15 residues.

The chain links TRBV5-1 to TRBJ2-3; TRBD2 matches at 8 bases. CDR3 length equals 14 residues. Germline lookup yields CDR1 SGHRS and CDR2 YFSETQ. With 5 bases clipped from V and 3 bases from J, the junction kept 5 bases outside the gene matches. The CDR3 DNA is TGCGCCAGCAGTTCTCGGGGGGGGACAGATACGCAGTATTTT. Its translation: CASSSRGGTDTQYF.

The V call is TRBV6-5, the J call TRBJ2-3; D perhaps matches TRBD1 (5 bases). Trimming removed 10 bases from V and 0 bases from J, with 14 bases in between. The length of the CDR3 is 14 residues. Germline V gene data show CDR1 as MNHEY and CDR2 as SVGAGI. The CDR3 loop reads CATVDRSSTDTQYF. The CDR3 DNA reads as TGTGCCACGGTCGACAGATCTAGCACAGATACGCAGTATTTT.

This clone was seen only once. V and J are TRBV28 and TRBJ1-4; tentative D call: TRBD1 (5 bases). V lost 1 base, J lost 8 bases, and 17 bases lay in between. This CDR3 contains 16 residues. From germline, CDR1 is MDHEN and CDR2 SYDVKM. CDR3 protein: CASSLFGVLGGEKLFF. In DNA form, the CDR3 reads TGTGCCAGCAGTTTATTCGGGGTCCTTGGGGGGGAAAAACTGTTTTTT.

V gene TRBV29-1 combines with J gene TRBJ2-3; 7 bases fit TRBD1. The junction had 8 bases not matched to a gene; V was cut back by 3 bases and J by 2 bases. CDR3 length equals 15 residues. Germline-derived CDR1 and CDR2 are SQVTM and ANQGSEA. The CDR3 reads CSVDSSGTATDTQYF. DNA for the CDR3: TGCAGCGTTGATTCGTCGGGGACAGCCACAGATACGCAGTATTTT.

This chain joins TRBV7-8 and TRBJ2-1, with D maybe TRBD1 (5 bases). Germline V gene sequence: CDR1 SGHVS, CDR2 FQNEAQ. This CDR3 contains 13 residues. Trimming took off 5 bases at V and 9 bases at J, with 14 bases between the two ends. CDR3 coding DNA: TGTGCCAGCAGCCCCAGGGTGTTGGGTGAGCAGTTCTTC. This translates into CASSPRVLGEQFF.

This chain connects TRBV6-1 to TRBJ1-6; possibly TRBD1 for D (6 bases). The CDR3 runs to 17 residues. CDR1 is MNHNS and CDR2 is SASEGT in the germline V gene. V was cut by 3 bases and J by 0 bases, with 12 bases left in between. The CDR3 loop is CASSEQGTRSYNSPLHF. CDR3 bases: TGTGCCAGCAGTGAGCAGGGGACCCGCTCCTATAATTCACCCCTCCACTTT.

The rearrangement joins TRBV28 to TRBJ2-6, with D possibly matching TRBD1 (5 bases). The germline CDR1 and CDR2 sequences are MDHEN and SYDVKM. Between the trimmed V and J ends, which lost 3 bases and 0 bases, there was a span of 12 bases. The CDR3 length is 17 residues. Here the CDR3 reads CASSFRQGISGANVLTF. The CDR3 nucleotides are TGTGCCAGCAGTTTCCGGCAGGGAATCTCTGGGGCCAACGTCCTGACTTTC.